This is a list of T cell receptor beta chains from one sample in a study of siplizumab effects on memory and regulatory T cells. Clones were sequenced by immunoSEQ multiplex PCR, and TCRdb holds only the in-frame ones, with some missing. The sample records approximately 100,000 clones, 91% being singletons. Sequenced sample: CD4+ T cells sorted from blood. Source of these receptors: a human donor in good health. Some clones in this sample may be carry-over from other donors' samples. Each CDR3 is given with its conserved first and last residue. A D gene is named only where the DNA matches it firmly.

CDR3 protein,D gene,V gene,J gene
CASSEIRDSHGYTF,TRBD1,TRBV6-1,TRBJ1-2
CASMGPGNTIYF,-,TRBV19,TRBJ1-3
CASSLAAGPLETQYF,-,TRBV5-4,TRBJ2-5
CASSLGSDISTDTQYF,-,TRBV11-2,TRBJ2-3
CASSLGLAGETQYF,TRBD2,TRBV13,TRBJ2-5
CASSPLGLAKSTDTQYF,TRBD2,TRBV5-6,TRBJ2-3
CASSPLRAGGSTAISYEQYF,TRBD2,TRBV18,TRBJ2-7
CASRGDVPPLHF,-,TRBV2,TRBJ1-6
CASGLPDRLNTEAFF,-,TRBV28,TRBJ1-1
CASSPGLAGVETQYF,TRBD2,TRBV18,TRBJ2-5
CASSPGFVTIEQYF,-,TRBV19,TRBJ2-7
CASSLSAGAEETQYF,TRBD2,TRBV7-3,TRBJ2-5
CASGLRLAGVSNEQFF,TRBD2,TRBV12-5,TRBJ2-1
CASSVGGDTQYF,-,TRBV9,TRBJ2-3
CASSPGTVGTDTQYF,-,TRBV5-1,TRBJ2-3
CASSPSGLAIKTQYF,TRBD2,TRBV14,TRBJ2-5
CAISGGLAGGRADTQYF,TRBD2,TRBV10-3,TRBJ2-3
CASGSRERGEPQHF,-,TRBV12-5,TRBJ1-5
CASSESKTGNTEAFF,-,TRBV18,TRBJ1-1
CASSQVTAGSKYSNQPQHF,-,TRBV23-1,TRBJ1-5
CAINSRDRGDEQYF,TRBD1,TRBV10-3,TRBJ2-7
CASSLTGAEEKLFF,TRBD1,TRBV5-1,TRBJ1-4
CASSQQGFYNEQFF,-,TRBV5-1,TRBJ2-1
CASSFYGGDEKLFF,-,TRBV7-2,TRBJ1-4
CASSPRGQETQYF,-,TRBV7-3,TRBJ2-5
CASSLWDRDTQYF,-,TRBV18,TRBJ2-3
CASSLVGTSWIYDEGYTF,-,TRBV7-9,TRBJ1-2
CASSLGLAGGWDTQYF,TRBD2,TRBV5-8,TRBJ2-3
CASSLAWGFSYEQYF,-,TRBV5-5,TRBJ2-7
CASSVGQGYGYTF,-,TRBV2,TRBJ1-2
CASSDSGPEYNEQFF,TRBD2,TRBV7-2,TRBJ2-1
CASSSPGLGHEQYF,TRBD2,TRBV18,TRBJ2-7
CASSQGSHNEQFF,-,TRBV7-2,TRBJ2-1
CASSPEEQPRYNEQFF,-,TRBV18,TRBJ2-1
CASSEMTGGQETQYF,TRBD1,TRBV6-1,TRBJ2-5